The present T cell receptor (beta chain) was sequenced within a study of monozygotic twins with inflammatory bowel disease. Eight separate reactions for every sample produced the cDNA. For each CDR3 protein, TCRdb gives one entry from its re-call of the 5' RACE reads, without DNA. Its table lists roughly 330,000 distinct CDR3 sequences. Whole-study results and caveats: Repertoire similarity did not differ between concordant and discordant twins, possibly owing to limited power.

For this clonotype: The antigen is not known.

The CDR3 spans 17 residues. The germline V gene has CDR1 SQVTM and CDR2 ANQGSEA. The J gene is TRBJ1-2, the V gene TRBV29-1; the TRBD1 assignment by TCRdb is unverifiable without DNA. The TCR sequence derives from a human donor with ulcerative colitis or Crohn's disease, or a healthy co-twin of an affected twin (not recorded which). The sample comprised blood. The chain's CDR3 is CSVVAPGQANTNYGYTF.